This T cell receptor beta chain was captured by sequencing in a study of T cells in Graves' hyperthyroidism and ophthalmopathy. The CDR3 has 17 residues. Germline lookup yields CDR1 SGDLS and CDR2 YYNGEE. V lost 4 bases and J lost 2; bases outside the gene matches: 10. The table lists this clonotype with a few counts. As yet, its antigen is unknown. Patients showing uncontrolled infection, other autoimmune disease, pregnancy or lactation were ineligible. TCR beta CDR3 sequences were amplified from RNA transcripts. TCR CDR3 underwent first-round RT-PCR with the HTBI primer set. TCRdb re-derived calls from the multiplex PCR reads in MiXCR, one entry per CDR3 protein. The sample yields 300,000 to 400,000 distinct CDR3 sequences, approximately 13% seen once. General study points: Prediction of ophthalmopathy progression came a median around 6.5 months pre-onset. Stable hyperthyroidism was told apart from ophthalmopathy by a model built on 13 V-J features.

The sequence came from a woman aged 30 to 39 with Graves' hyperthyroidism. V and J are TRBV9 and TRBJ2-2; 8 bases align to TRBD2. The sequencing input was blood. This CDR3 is CASSTGLVESNTGELFF. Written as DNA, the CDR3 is TGTGCCAGCAGCACGGGACTAGTCGAGAGTAACACCGGGGAGCTGTTTTTT.